This T cell receptor beta chain comes out of a study of blood T cell repertoires in COVID-19. Overall study context: From T cells, B-cell-depleted T cells, or PBMCs came the material, which was cDNA or gDNA.

This CDR3 spans 14 amino acids. The germline CDR1 and CDR2 sequences are SGHAT and FQNNGV. V lost 1 base, J lost 8 bases, and 5 bases stayed unmatched. Assignment of participants to cohorts was predicated upon participant-reported clinical history. In the authors' methods: Reference gene primer amplification gave nucleated cell count estimates. Profiling relied on immunoSEQ multiplex PCR, and the TCRdb table lists in-frame clones only, not all of them. The DNA gave D and trimming, while V, J and clone size come from that table. The data contain 250,000 to 300,000 clones, just under 90% of them seen just once; the ten biggest clones take up 1.9%.

The sequence was obtained from a woman aged 60-70 years who had recovered from COVID-19. Specimen: PBMCs or T cells enriched from blood (not recorded which). The V and J genes are TRBV11-2 and TRBJ1-2, with 9 bases lining up with TRBD1. The CDR3 here is CASSLAQGARGYTF. CDR3 DNA sequence: TGTGCCAGCAGCTTAGCACAGGGGGCGCGAGGCTACACCTTC.